This T cell receptor beta chain is from a study of graft-versus-host responses after intestinal transplantation. Overall study: Transplantation in recipients was multivisceral, liver-intestinal, or isolated intestinal.

Remarks on this clone: Its specificity is not known.

Study outcomes and limitations: The marrow of recipients harbored GvH clones, and ileum or blood showed some of them first.

Measured with immunoSEQ multiplex PCR; TCRdb has only the in-frame clones, and not every one. The table has around 100,000 clones, 90% to 95% seen once. This sample comprised unstimulated CD8+ T cells sorted from spleen or lymph node cells, obtained before transplant. The sequence was collected from a human donor who was the organ donor for an intestinal transplant.

The CDR3 sequence: CAISEWSSTEAFF. The CDR3 coding sequence is TGTGCCATCAGTGAGTGGTCAAGCACTGAAGCTTTCTTT. The chain combines TRBV10-3 with TRBJ1-1; D uncertain. Per germline, CDR1 ENHRY and CDR2 SYGVKD. There are 13 residues in the CDR3. Between the trimmed V and J ends, which lost 1 base and 4 bases, there was a span of 7 bases.